The entry below gives a single T cell receptor (beta chain) sequence along with its context. Its cognate antigen is unknown. PCR employed 60 Vbeta and 13 Jbeta primers. Profiling relied on immunoSEQ multiplex PCR, and the TCRdb table lists in-frame clones only, not all of them. The sample holds about 160,000 clones, approximately 80% seen once. This specimen belongs to a study of cytomegalovirus exposure and HLA in healthy donors. Study conclusions and caveats: CMV antigen specificity was confirmed in vitro for a few CMV-associated chains.

V gave up 7 bases and J gave up 3 bases; unmatched junction bases: 18. The CDR3 covers 18 residues. Per the germline V gene, CDR1 is SGHRS and CDR2 is YFSETQ. Sequencing was performed on PBMCs. The chain combines TRBV5-1 with TRBJ1-3, with TRBD1 matching over 8 bases. The source of this sequence is a boy under 10 years old in good health and CMV-seronegative. CDR3 residues: CASALIPGGSTIGNTIYF. Here the CDR3 DNA reads TGCGCCAGCGCCCTCATACCAGGGGGCTCAACCATTGGAAACACCATATATTTT. The whole variable domain, remainder taken from reference TRBV5-1 and TRBJ1-3, is KAGVTQTPRYLIKTRGQQVTLSCSPISGHRSVSWYQQTPGQGLQFLFEYFSETQRNKGNFPGRFSGRQFSNSRSEMNVSTLELGDSALYLCASALIPGGSTIGNTIYFGEGSWLTVV.